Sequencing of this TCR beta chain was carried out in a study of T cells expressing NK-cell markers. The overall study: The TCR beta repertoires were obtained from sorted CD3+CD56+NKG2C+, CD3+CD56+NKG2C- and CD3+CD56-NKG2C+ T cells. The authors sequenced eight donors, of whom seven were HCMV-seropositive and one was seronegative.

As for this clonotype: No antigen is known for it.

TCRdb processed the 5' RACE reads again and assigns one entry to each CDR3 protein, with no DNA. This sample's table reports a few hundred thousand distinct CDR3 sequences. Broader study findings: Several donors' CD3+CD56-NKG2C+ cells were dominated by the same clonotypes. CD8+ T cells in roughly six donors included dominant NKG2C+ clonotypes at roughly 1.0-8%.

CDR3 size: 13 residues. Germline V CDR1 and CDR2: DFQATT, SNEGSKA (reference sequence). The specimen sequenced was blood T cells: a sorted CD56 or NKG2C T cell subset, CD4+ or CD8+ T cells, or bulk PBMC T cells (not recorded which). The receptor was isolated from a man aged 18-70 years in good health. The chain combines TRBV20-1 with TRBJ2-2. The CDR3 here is CSARDGNTGELFF.